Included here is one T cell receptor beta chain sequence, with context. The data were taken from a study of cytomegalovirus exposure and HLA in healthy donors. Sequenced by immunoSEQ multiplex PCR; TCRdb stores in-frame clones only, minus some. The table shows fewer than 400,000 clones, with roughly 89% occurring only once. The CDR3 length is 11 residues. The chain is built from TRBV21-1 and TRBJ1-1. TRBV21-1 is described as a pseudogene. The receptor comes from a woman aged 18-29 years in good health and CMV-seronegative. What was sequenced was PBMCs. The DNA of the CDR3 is TGTGCCAGCAGCAAGGAGGGAGGAGCTTTCTTT. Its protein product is CASSKEGGAFF.